The 18 T cell receptor beta chains reported below all come from one sample, sequenced in a study of regulatory T cells in long-lasting Graves disease. Sample time point: newly diagnosed GD, antithyroid drugs for less than 3 months. PBMCs provided the RNA from which the TCR library was made. Researchers made TCR beta libraries by using iRepertoire HTBI primers and running Arm-PCR on CDR3 regions. TCRdb ran MiXCR on the multiplex PCR reads and lists one entry per CDR3 protein. This table has roughly 560,000 distinct CDR3 sequences, about 12% appearing once. These same data were also listed under a study on T cells in Graves' hyperthyroidism and ophthalmopathy.

Sequences were derived from peripheral blood mononuclear cells (PBMCs), sampled at new diagnosis, from a patient treated with antithyroid drugs. Every receptor here comes from a woman aged 25 to 45 with Graves disease.

At least ten counts were recorded for this clonotype. The chain combines TRBV19 with TRBJ1-2; the match to TRBD1 covers 8 bases. Germline V gene sequence: CDR1 LNHDA, CDR2 SQIVND (reference sequence). V dropped 4 bases and J dropped 4; count of bases not matched to a gene: 5. The CDR3 consists of 14 residues. CDR3 DNA sequence: TGTGCCAGTAGTAGCCATGGACAGGGCTATGGCTACACCTTC. This gives the protein CASSSHGQGYGYTF.

CDR3 sequence (DNA): TGTGCCAGCAGTTTAGGGACTAGCGGGAGCCTTAGTACGCAGTATTTT. Its protein product is CASSLGTSGSLSTQYF. The V and J genes are TRBV27 and TRBJ2-3; 14 bases align to TRBD2. Germline-derived CDR1 and CDR2 are MNHEY and SMNVEV (reference sequence). J lost 8 bases, V lost 2 bases, and 6 bases had no gene match. CDR3 size: 16 residues.

The chain carries TRBV6-2 or TRBV6-3 and TRBJ1-1; 7 nucleotides align to TRBD1. CDR3 length equals 14 residues. The V and J ends lost 4 bases and 4 bases, in that order; junction bases with no gene match: 6. CDR1 is MNHEY, CDR2 SVGEGT, per germline. CDR3: CASSFQTGLTEAFF. CDR3 in DNA: TGTGCCAGCAGTTTTCAGACAGGGCTCACTGAAGCTTTCTTT.

This clonotype has only a few counts. This chain connects TRBV7-9 to TRBJ1-3; D gene unclear. The CDR3 loop spans 15 amino acids. Looked up from germline, CDR1 is SEHNR and CDR2 is FQNEAQ (reference sequence). V shed 2 bases and J shed 4 bases, with 12 bases lying between them. CDR3 residues: CASSLREGSGNTIYF. The CDR3 nucleotides are TGTGCCAGCAGCTTAAGGGAGGGATCCGGAAACACCATATATTTT.

This clonotype has ten or more counts. This chain joins TRBV29-1 and TRBJ2-3, with D unclear. Germline V gene lookup returns CDR1 SQVTM and CDR2 ANQGSEA. There are 17 residues in the CDR3. Trimming removed 7 bases at V and 0 bases at J, with 23 bases between. CDR3 in DNA: TGCAGCGCGACAAATCCTACTGGTATCCCTAGCACAGATACGCAGTATTTT. Amino acids: CSATNPTGIPSTDTQYF.

This clonotype was observed many times. The chain uses TRBV28 and TRBJ2-3; weak D call: TRBD1 (6 bases). The assigned J gene may be wrong: the sequence end matches TRBJ2-7 better. Germline CDR1 and CDR2: MDHEN and SYDVKM. This CDR3 comprises 15 residues. CDR3 protein: CASGKTGWGSYEQYF. The CDR3 DNA reads as TGTGCCAGCGGGAAGACAGGCTGGGGCTCCTACGAGCAGTACTTC.

The table lists this clonotype with many counts. The chain has TRBV11-3 and TRBJ2-7; 8 nucleotides agree with TRBD2. Per germline, CDR1 SGHNT and CDR2 YENEEA. CDR3 size: 14 residues. J gave up 7 bases and V 1 base, and 6 bases lay outside the gene matches. CDR3 sequence (DNA): TGTGCCAGCAGCTTAGCGGGAGGGCCCAAAGAGCAGTACTTC. Translating gives CASSLAGGPKEQYF.

This clonotype showed up many times. The rearrangement joins TRBV19 to TRBJ2-7; 7 nucleotides match TRBD1. Trimming took 6 bases from V and 0 from J; bases not matched to a gene: 8. The CDR3 loop spans 15 amino acids. CDR1 LNHDA and CDR2 SQIVND come from the germline V gene (reference sequence). The CDR3 region has the DNA TGTGCCAGTAGCACTGGACAGGCCTACTCCTACGAGCAGTACTTC. The encoded protein is CASSTGQAYSYEQYF. Complete variable domain (other parts from reference TRBV19 and TRBJ2-7): DGGITQSPKYLFRKEGQNVTLSCEQNLNHDAMYWYRQDPGQGLRLIYYSQIVNDFQKGDIAEGYSVSREKKESFPLTVTSAQKNPTAFYLCASSTGQAYSYEQYFGPGTRLTVT.

The table lists this clonotype with many counts. The chain is built from TRBV24-1 and TRBJ2-7; no clear D gene. Looked up from germline, CDR1 is KGHDR and CDR2 is SFDVKD. Trimming left V 3 bases short and J 3 bases short, with 20 bases between. The CDR3 has 17 amino acids. The CDR3 sequence: CATSDPFSRASNYEQYF. DNA of the CDR3: TGTGCCACCAGTGATCCGTTCTCTAGGGCCTCAAACTACGAGCAGTACTTC.

The V gene is TRBV6-5, the J gene TRBJ2-7; no reliable D call. Germline lookup yields CDR1 MNHEY and CDR2 SVGAGI. The CDR3 consists of 17 residues. V lost 2 bases and J 3 bases, leaving 20 bases between the germline ends. CDR3 nucleotide sequence: TGTGCCAGCAGTTACAGGGTAGCAGACATACTTGACTACGAGCAGTACTTC. It encodes CASSYRVADILDYEQYF.

In this sample, this clonotype turned up a few times. This rearrangement joins TRBV15 to TRBJ1-2; 9 bases align to TRBD1. The CDR3 contains 15 residues. Germline values: CDR1 LNHNV, CDR2 YYDKDF (reference sequence). Losses at the gene ends were 1 base for V and 6 bases for J; bases not matched to a gene: 6. The CDR3 here is CATSRGSQGAHGYTF. The DNA for the CDR3 is TGTGCCACCAGCAGAGGCTCACAGGGGGCTCATGGCTACACCTTC.

This clonotype was counted only a few times. The chain has TRBV27 and TRBJ2-7; TRBD2 agrees at 8 bases. The germline CDR1 and CDR2 sequences are MNHEY and SMNVEV (reference sequence). With V trimmed by 10 bases and J by 5 bases, 22 bases remained unmatched. The CDR3 extends over 17 amino acids. CDR3 nucleotide sequence: TGTGCCAAAACGACGCTGGACAGCGGGAGAGAGAGAAACGAGCAGTACTTC. This sequence encodes CAKTTLDSGRERNEQYF.

The chain employs TRBV19 and TRBJ2-2; D may be TRBD2 (5 bases). Germline V CDR1 and CDR2: LNHDA, SQIVND (reference sequence). With 4 bases removed from V and 0 bases from J, the gap between germline ends came to 9 bases. The CDR3 is 15 amino acids. Here the CDR3 reads CASSTIATNTGELFF. The CDR3 DNA sequence: TGTGCCAGTAGTACCATAGCGACGAACACCGGGGAGCTGTTTTTT.

The chain is built from TRBV4-3 and TRBJ2-1, with D possibly TRBD2 on 5 matching bases. Germline V lookup: CDR1 LGHNA, CDR2 YSLEER. Trimming pared 0 bases from V and 6 bases from J, leaving 9 bases between. This CDR3 has 14 residues. The CDR3 is CASSQEGTSNEQFF. CDR3 bases: TGCGCCAGCAGCCAAGAGGGAACTAGCAATGAGCAGTTCTTC.

This clonotype has ten or more counts. CDR3 nucleotides: TGCAGCGTTGTATCGGGGGCTGCCTATGGCTACACCTTC. The encoded protein is CSVVSGAAYGYTF. This rearrangement joins TRBV29-1 to TRBJ1-2, with D possibly being TRBD1 (6 bases). CDR1 SQVTM and CDR2 ANQGSEA come from the germline V gene. The CDR3 length is 13 residues. V was pared by 4 bases and J by 4 bases, with 13 bases between.

This sequence joins TRBV7-3 and TRBJ2-1, with D perhaps TRBD2 (6 bases). The CDR3 runs 19 residues. Trimming pared 5 bases from V and 12 bases from J, leaving 35 bases between. Germline-derived CDR1 and CDR2 are SGHTA and FQGTGA. The CDR3 DNA follows: TGTGCCAGCAGCCCCCCACCCGGGCTTACGGGACTTGGAACCTCCGTGCAGTTCTTC. Translated, it gives CASSPPPGLTGLGTSVQFF.

This clonotype was seen ten or more times. The chain links TRBV6-1 to TRBJ2-1; the D gene is possibly TRBD2 (6 bases). The germline V and J ends were trimmed by 6 bases and 1 base, with 13 bases remaining between them. The germline V gene has CDR1 MNHNS and CDR2 SASEGT. This CDR3 has 15 amino acids. CDR3 in DNA: TGTGCCAGCAGCCCAGCGGGCGCTTCCTACAATGAGCAGTTCTTC. Amino acid sequence: CASSPAGASYNEQFF.

The sample holds many counts of this clonotype. The rearrangement links TRBV13 to TRBJ2-7; the match to TRBD2 covers 7 bases. With 4 bases clipped from V and 3 bases from J, the junction kept 3 bases outside the gene matches. Per germline, CDR1 PRHDT and CDR2 FYEKMQ (reference sequence). This CDR3 region has 13 residues. The CDR3 is CASSSGLVYEQYF. DNA for the CDR3: TGTGCCAGCAGCTCCGGACTAGTCTACGAGCAGTACTTC.